One T cell receptor (beta chain) is described in this entry. Its antigen is not identified. A sample-barcoded 5' primer and a J-beta primer mix were used in a second PCR of roughly 7 to 11 cycles. With 12 random nucleotides, a template-switch adaptor tagged each individual cDNA molecule. Every sample produced at least 2.5 million CDR3-containing paired-end reads. One entry per CDR3 protein, called by TCRdb with MiXCR from the 5' RACE reads. The sample records 650,000 to 1,000,000 distinct CDR3 sequences, 35% to 40% being singletons. CDR1 SGHTA and CDR2 FQGNSA come from the germline V gene. The CDR3 length is 16 residues. This sample is drawn from a study of blood T cells in healthy people across ages. Study-level points and caveats: Higher naive T cell percentage went strongly together with higher TCR beta diversity. It was the long-lived donors that had more naive CD4+ cells and higher diversity than aged donors.

This receptor was identified in a man younger than 30 in good health. Sequencing input: blood. This chain connects TRBV7-2 to TRBJ2-4; D unclear. The J call may be mistaken, given a closer DNA end match to TRBJ2-7. In DNA form, the CDR3 reads TGTGCCAGCAGCTTAGGGATTACAGCAACGAACTACGAGCAGTACTTC. Amino acids: CASSLGITATNYEQYF.